A single sample gave rise to the 27 T cell receptor beta chains below, sequenced in a study of cytomegalovirus exposure and HLA in healthy donors (dated by TCRdb to 2016 to 2017). Library preparation was by the immunoSEQ multiplex PCR assay. For the multiplex PCR, a mixture combining 60 forward primers for TCR Vbeta segments and 13 reverse primers for TCR Jbeta segments was used. The table was pulled from immuneACCESS by TCRdb, which kept in-frame rearrangements only. Such tables lose some clones; where checked, under half of the loss comes from unresolved V genes, and the rest has no known cause. The sample table shows about 160,000 clones, and 65% to 85% are seen once. The ten top clones hold 6.3% of the sample. The sample consisted of PBMCs. The receptors come from a male donor in good health and CMV-seropositive.

The J gene is TRBJ1-6, the V gene TRBV5-1, with 7 bases fitting TRBD1. CDR1 SGHRS and CDR2 YFSETQ come from the germline V gene. The V and J ends lost 2 bases and 5 bases, in that order; junction bases with no gene match: 1. The CDR3 is 14 amino acids. DNA of the CDR3: TGCGCCAGCAGCTTAGGACAGGATAATTCACCCCTCCACTTT. Translation: CASSLGQDNSPLHF.

The rearrangement links TRBV25-1 to TRBJ1-1, with TRBD1 matching 8 bases. Germline V CDR1 and CDR2: MGHDK, SYGVNS. The CDR3 consists of 15 residues. J gave up 1 base and V 5 bases, and 6 bases lay outside the gene matches. The CDR3 loop is CASSPTGTGNTEAFF. The CDR3 coding sequence is TGTGCCAGCAGTCCCACCGGGACAGGGAACACTGAAGCTTTCTTT. The variable domain in full, completed from reference TRBV25-1 and TRBJ1-1, reads EADIYQTPRYLVIGTGKKITLECSQTMGHDKMYWYQQDPGMELHLIHYSYGVNSTEKGDLSSESTVSRIRTEHFPLTLESARPSHTSQYLCASSPTGTGNTEAFFGQGTRLTVV.

This clone has more than one count but fewer than ten. This sequence joins TRBV7-9 and TRBJ2-6; 7 bases match TRBD2. This CDR3 contains 17 residues. Losses at the gene ends were 5 bases for V and 3 bases for J; bases not matched to a gene: 10. CDR1 and CDR2 (germline): SEHNR, FQNEAQ (reference sequence). CDR3: CASSRSLGGFGANVLTF. The CDR3 DNA sequence: TGTGCCAGCAGCCGCAGCCTGGGGGGGTTTGGGGCCAACGTCCTGACTTTC.

The chain is built from TRBV30 and TRBJ1-6; 7 nucleotides agree with TRBD1. V was pared by 0 bases and J by 7 bases, with 9 bases of the junction left unmatched. Germline V lookup: CDR1 GTSNPN, CDR2 SVGIG (reference sequence). CDR3 length equals 16 residues. The CDR3 DNA is TGTGCCTGGAGTGTACAGGTTAGGGGGCAAAATTCACCCCTCCACTTT. It is translated as CAWSVQVRGQNSPLHF.

Regarding this clone: The junction departs from germline at one end; a sequencing error may be responsible. The chain recombines TRBV7-9 with TRBJ2-7; possible D gene TRBD1, 6 bases. The germline gives CDR1 SEHNR, CDR2 FQNEAQ (reference sequence). This CDR3 comprises 12 residues. The CDR3 region is CSSSAQGPEQYF. The DNA of the CDR3 is TGTTCCAGCTCGGCCCAGGGGCCAGAGCAGTACTTC.

This clone was seen once. V gene TRBV9 combines with J gene TRBJ2-3; TRBD2 matches at 10 bases. This CDR3 is built from 15 residues. Unmatched junction bases numbered 9, after V lost 4 bases and J lost 7 bases. The V gene's germline CDR1 is SGDLS and CDR2 YYNGEE. The CDR3 is CASSPRLAGVHTQYF. Written as DNA, the CDR3 is TGTGCCAGCAGCCCCCGGCTAGCGGGAGTTCATACGCAGTATTTT.

V is TRBV18 and J is TRBJ2-2; 8 positions match TRBD1. The CDR3 has 16 amino acids. V lost 3 bases, J lost 4 bases, and 7 bases stayed unmatched. CDR1 and CDR2 from the germline V gene are KGHSH and LQKENI. The CDR3 DNA sequence: TGTGCCAGCTCACCCTGGACAGGGCGACGCACCGGGGAGCTGTTTTTT. It codes for CASSPWTGRRTGELFF.

The chain combines TRBV5-1 with TRBJ2-7, with 8 bases aligning to TRBD1. The CDR3 runs 14 residues. Germline V gene lookup returns CDR1 SGHRS and CDR2 YFSETQ. V was pared by 5 bases and J by 4 bases, with 8 bases of the junction left unmatched. The CDR3 spells CASRTGDGAYEQYF. As DNA, the CDR3 is TGCGCCAGCAGGACAGGGGACGGAGCATACGAGCAGTACTTC.

The chain links TRBV27 to TRBJ2-2; D remains ambiguous. V lost 5 bases and J 3 bases, leaving 19 bases between the germline ends. This CDR3 region has 17 residues. The germline gives CDR1 MNHEY, CDR2 SMNVEV (reference sequence). As DNA, the CDR3 is TGTGCCAGCAGTAACGCCGGAGCAACTGGTTACACCGGGGAGCTGTTTTTT. It yields the protein CASSNAGATGYTGELFF.

This chain uses TRBV18 with TRBJ1-6, with 8 bases matching TRBD1. The germline V gene encodes CDR1 KGHSH and CDR2 LQKENI. V was clipped by 6 bases and J by 6 bases; unmatched bases: 4. The CDR3 sequence is 14 residues long. The CDR3 loop reads CASSRDRINSPLHF. DNA of the CDR3: TGTGCCAGCTCTAGGGACAGGATTAATTCACCCCTCCACTTT.

This chain joins TRBV5-1 and TRBJ2-1; D unclear. The CDR3 has 11 amino acids. Germline values: CDR1 SGHRS, CDR2 YFSETQ. Deletions cut 4 bases from V and 6 bases from J, with 5 bases between. The CDR3 DNA is TGCGCCAGCAGCCAACTCAATGAGCAGTTCTTC. This gives the protein CASSQLNEQFF.

The chain recombines TRBV5-1 with TRBJ1-1; 8 nucleotides match TRBD1. J was trimmed by 1 base and V by 4 bases; bases with no gene match: 0. This CDR3 has 13 amino acids. The germline V gene encodes CDR1 SGHRS and CDR2 YFSETQ. CDR3 bases: TGCGCCAGCAGCCAGGGGGCGAACACTGAAGCTTTCTTT. Amino acids: CASSQGANTEAFF. The full variable domain, its missing parts supplied by reference TRBV5-1 and TRBJ1-1, is KAGVTQTPRYLIKTRGQQVTLSCSPISGHRSVSWYQQTPGQGLQFLFEYFSETQRNKGNFPGRFSGRQFSNSRSEMNVSTLELGDSALYLCASSQGANTEAFFGQGTRLTVV.

For the CDR3, the DNA is TGTGCCAGCTCACCACCGATCGTTAGGACAGGGGGTTACGAGCAGTACTTC. It encodes CASSPPIVRTGGYEQYF. The chain uses TRBV18 and TRBJ2-7; TRBD1 aligns across 10 bases. The CDR3 consists of 17 residues. The V and J ends lost 0 bases and 4 bases, in that order; junction bases with no gene match: 9. From germline, CDR1 is KGHSH and CDR2 LQKENI. Complete variable domain (other parts from reference TRBV18 and TRBJ2-7): NAGVMQNPRHLVRRRGQEARLRCSPMKGHSHVYWYRQLPEEGLKFMVYLQKENIIDESGMPKERFSAEFPKEGPSILRIQQVVRGDSAAYFCASSPPIVRTGGYEQYFGPGTRLTVT.

This chain connects TRBV10-3 to TRBJ2-7, with TRBD2 matching over 10 bases. The CDR3 length is 21 residues. CDR1 and CDR2 from the germline V gene are ENHRY and SYGVKD. The ends lost 0 bases at V and 2 bases at J; junction bases unmatched: 19. The CDR3 loop is CAISESTLLAGGTLPTYEQYF. The CDR3 nucleotides read TGTGCCATCAGTGAGTCGACTTTATTAGCGGGAGGTACCTTGCCAACCTACGAGCAGTACTTC.

The chain joins TRBV19 to TRBJ2-1; D is possibly TRBD2 (5 bases). V lost 4 bases to trimming and J lost 5 bases, with 12 bases between them. This CDR3 is 14 amino acids long. The germline CDR1 and CDR2 sequences are LNHDA and SQIVND (reference sequence). CDR3 bases: TGTGCCAGTAGTAAGGAGGACTTTAACAATGAGCAGTTCTTC. It yields the protein CASSKEDFNNEQFF. The variable domain in full, with the rest retrieved from reference TRBV19 and TRBJ2-1, is DGGITQSPKYLFRKEGQNVTLSCEQNLNHDAMYWYRQDPGQGLRLIYYSQIVNDFQKGDIAEGYSVSREKKESFPLTVTSAQKNPTAFYLCASSKEDFNNEQFFGPGTRLTVL.

The chain joins TRBV30 to TRBJ2-1; 10 nucleotides match TRBD1. There are 16 residues in the CDR3. Losses at the gene ends were 2 bases for V and 0 bases for J; bases not matched to a gene: 4. Per germline, CDR1 GTSNPN and CDR2 SVGIG (reference sequence). In nucleotides, the CDR3 is TGTGCCTGGAGTCCTAGACAGGGGGCCTCCTACAATGAGCAGTTCTTC. The encoded protein is CAWSPRQGASYNEQFF.

This clone was observed a few times. Distinct nucleotide sequences in the sample also encode this CDR3. The gene calls are TRBV6-5 and TRBJ2-2, with 7 positions matching TRBD1. Unmatched junction bases numbered 6, after V lost 6 bases and J lost 5 bases. CDR3 size: 14 residues. The germline CDR1 and CDR2 sequences are MNHEY and SVGAGI. CDR3 coding DNA: TGTGCCAGCAGCCGGACAGGTGGGACCGGGGAGCTGTTTTTT. Its translation: CASSRTGGTGELFF.

As to this clone: At one of its ends the junction is not consistent with the germline gene, which may arise from a read error. The chain couples TRBV6-6 to TRBJ1-1; a weak D match, TRBD1 (6 bases). The CDR3 contains 12 residues. Germline values: CDR1 MNHNY, CDR2 SVGAGI (reference sequence). The CDR3 sequence: CASSYSKGEARF. CDR3 nucleotides: TGTGCCAGCAGTTACTCGAAGGGGGAAGCACGCTTT.

This chain links TRBV7-6 with TRBJ2-2; 8 bases fit TRBD2. Unmatched junction bases numbered 3, after V lost 8 bases and J lost 4 bases. CDR1 is SGHVS, CDR2 FNYEAQ, per germline. This CDR3 comprises 13 residues. CDR3 coding DNA: TGTGCCAGCCGGGAGGGGCCCACCGGGGAGCTGTTTTTT. Amino acids: CASREGPTGELFF.

The V and J genes are TRBV7-9 and TRBJ1-2, with 7 bases aligning to TRBD1. CDR1 and CDR2 from the germline V gene are SEHNR and FQNEAQ (reference sequence). This CDR3 is 15 amino acids long. The V gene end was trimmed by 4 bases and the J gene end by 1 base; junction bases not matched to a gene: 6. This CDR3 is CASSSNRDSNYGYTF. The CDR3 DNA reads TGTGCCAGCAGCTCAAATAGGGACAGTAACTATGGCTACACCTTC.

V and J are TRBV28 and TRBJ2-3, with 7 bases identical to TRBD1. The CDR3 is made up of 18 amino acids. Germline V CDR1 and CDR2: MDHEN, SYDVKM. V was clipped by 4 bases and J by 4 bases; unmatched bases: 17. CDR3 sequence (DNA): TGTGCCAGCAGTTATCTCCTGCCCGACAGGGTGGGGGCAGATACGCAGTATTTT. Amino acid sequence: CASSYLLPDRVGADTQYF.

The chain links TRBV7-2 to TRBJ2-3, with 16 bases lining up with TRBD2. The CDR3 contains 17 residues. Germline CDR1 and CDR2: SGHTA and FQGNSA. The ends lost 4 bases at V and 1 base at J; junction bases unmatched: 2. The CDR3 reads CASSSGLAGGRTDTQYF. DNA for the CDR3: TGTGCCAGCAGCTCGGGACTAGCGGGAGGGCGCACAGATACGCAGTATTTT.

This clone was observed a handful of times. The gene calls are TRBV28 and TRBJ2-5; 13 nucleotides agree with TRBD2. The length of the CDR3 is 14 residues. Germline CDR1 MDHEN, CDR2 SYDVKM. V lost 5 bases, J lost 4 bases, and 1 base stayed unmatched. The CDR3 coding sequence is TGTGCCAGCAGTGGACTAGCGGGAGCAGAGACCCAGTACTTC. This translates into CASSGLAGAETQYF.

This clone was picked up a small number of times. The chain has TRBV5-1 and TRBJ2-7, with D unresolved. V dropped 4 bases and J dropped 0 bases, with 5 bases sitting between them. Per germline, CDR1 SGHRS and CDR2 YFSETQ. The CDR3 sequence is 12 residues long. CDR3 protein: CASSRDSYEQYF. The CDR3 DNA is TGCGCCAGCAGCCGAGACTCCTACGAGCAGTACTTC. The full variable domain, rest sourced from reference TRBV5-1 and TRBJ2-7, is KAGVTQTPRYLIKTRGQQVTLSCSPISGHRSVSWYQQTPGQGLQFLFEYFSETQRNKGNFPGRFSGRQFSNSRSEMNVSTLELGDSALYLCASSRDSYEQYFGPGTRLTVT.

The CDR3 loop is CASSLGGKNEQFF. CDR3 coding DNA: TGTGCCAGCAGCTTAGGGGGCAAGAATGAGCAGTTCTTC. This chain links TRBV7-9 with TRBJ2-1, with a possible D match to TRBD1 (5 bases). Trimming removed 1 base from V and 7 bases from J, with 8 bases in between. Looked up from germline, CDR1 is SEHNR and CDR2 is FQNEAQ (reference sequence). The CDR3 totals 13 residues.

The chain carries TRBV6-1 and TRBJ2-3; D possibly corresponds to TRBD2 (6 bases). Trimming stripped 7 bases from V and 2 bases from J, with 19 bases between. CDR3 length: 16 residues. CDR1 is MNHNS, CDR2 SASEGT, per germline. CDR3 protein: CASTQAGLSLTDTQYF. In DNA form, the CDR3 reads TGTGCCAGCACTCAAGCGGGCCTATCCCTCACAGATACGCAGTATTTT.

V usage is TRBV4-1 and J usage is TRBJ2-5; possibly TRBD1 for D (6 bases). The V gene's germline CDR1 is MGHRA and CDR2 YSYEKL. The CDR3 runs 18 residues. Trimming left V 1 base short and J 7 bases short, with 25 bases between. The CDR3 loop reads CASSQGLGATGIQGTQYF. CDR3 bases: TGCGCCAGCAGCCAAGGACTTGGAGCCACAGGGATTCAGGGGACCCAGTACTTC.